This TCR beta chain originates from a study of blood T cell repertoires in COVID-19. Background on the study: COVID-19 samples, acute and convalescent, were from the United States, Italy and Spain.

Trimming took off 8 bases at V and 6 bases at J, with 19 bases between the two ends. The CDR3 spans 15 residues. CDR1 and CDR2 (germline): SGHTA, FQGNSA. Sequenced by immunoSEQ multiplex PCR; TCRdb stores in-frame clones only, minus some. The sample shows over 200,000 clones, more than 75% of them seen only once. Sequencing was performed on peripheral blood. J is TRBJ2-2 and V is TRBV7-2; D is unresolved. This clonotype originated in a man in his forties who had recovered from COVID-19. CDR3 DNA sequence: TGTGCCAGCCTGATACGCGTAGAATACGCCGGGGAGCTGTTTTTT. Translated: CASLIRVEYAGELFF.